This passage covers 20 T cell receptor beta chains from one sample sequenced in a study of T cells after yellow fever vaccination. MiXCR, applied by TCRdb to the 5' RACE reads, yields one record per CDR3 protein. The table shows around 110,000 distinct CDR3 sequences, with 8.4% occurring only once. Sample: CD8+ T cells sorted from PBMCs, taken 45 days after the yellow fever booster vaccination. These receptors were collected from a man in his thirties or forties who received the YFV17D yellow fever vaccine.

The chain joins TRBV19 to TRBJ2-3, with TRBD1 as a possible D gene (6 bases). Per germline, CDR1 LNHDA and CDR2 SQIVND (reference sequence). V lost 3 bases to trimming and J lost 5 bases, with 12 bases between them. The CDR3 loop spans 14 amino acids. As DNA, the CDR3 is TGTGCCAGTAGTATGATACAGGGCCTAGATACGCAGTATTTT. It encodes CASSMIQGLDTQYF. Full variable domain (missing parts from reference TRBV19 and TRBJ2-3): DGGITQSPKYLFRKEGQNVTLSCEQNLNHDAMYWYRQDPGQGLRLIYYSQIVNDFQKGDIAEGYSVSREKKESFPLTVTSAQKNPTAFYLCASSMIQGLDTQYFGPGTRLTVL.

The V gene is TRBV7-9, the J gene TRBJ1-5; D gene ambiguous. The CDR3 covers 16 residues. V was pared by 6 bases and J by 5 bases, with 20 bases between. Germline-derived CDR1 and CDR2 are SEHNR and FQNEAQ (reference sequence). In DNA, the CDR3 is TGTGCCAGCAGTAACGCCTCGGAGATACGCGATCAGCCCCAGCATTTT. Translating gives CASSNASEIRDQPQHF.

This clonotype was detected ten times or more. V usage is TRBV6-2 or TRBV6-3 and J usage is TRBJ2-1; 9 positions match TRBD1. Germline CDR1 is MNHEY and CDR2 is SVGEGT. The CDR3 is 20 amino acids. With V trimmed by 5 bases and J by 0 bases, 17 bases remained unmatched. CDR3 nucleotides: TGTGCCAGCAGTCCTCCCGGGACAGGGCTCCTCGGGAGCTCCTACAATGAGCAGTTCTTC. Residues: CASSPPGTGLLGSSYNEQFF.

This clonotype was counted only a few times. The V gene is TRBV15, the J gene TRBJ2-3; 9 bases match TRBD1. Germline CDR1 reads LNHNV; CDR2 reads YYDKDF (reference sequence). V lost 1 base to trimming and J lost 3 bases; unmatched junction nucleotides: 5. The CDR3 totals 16 residues. The CDR3 region is CATSRAGTGRTDTQYF. Written as DNA, the CDR3 is TGTGCCACCAGCAGAGCCGGGACAGGGAGGACAGATACGCAGTATTTT.

There are many counts of this clonotype. This chain uses TRBV29-1 with TRBJ2-7; 9 bases align to TRBD1. This CDR3 has 14 residues. The germline V gene encodes CDR1 SQVTM and CDR2 ANQGSEA. Trimming at V came to 6 bases and at J to 2 bases, leaving 8 bases not matched to a gene. In DNA, the CDR3 is TGCAGCGTCATGGAGGGGACAGGGACCTACGAGCAGTACTTC. Protein: CSVMEGTGTYEQYF.

This clonotype was detected many times. V gene TRBV20-1 combines with J gene TRBJ1-2, with D unresolved. This CDR3 region has 11 residues. V lost 3 bases to trimming and J lost 8 bases, with 10 bases between them. The germline V gene encodes CDR1 DFQATT and CDR2 SNEGSKA (reference sequence). CDR3 sequence: CSASEDEGYTF. The CDR3 DNA follows: TGCAGTGCTAGTGAGGATGAGGGCTACACCTTC.

This clonotype was seen at least ten times. The gene calls are TRBV20-1 and TRBJ2-3, with D uncertain. The CDR3 is 15 amino acids. The germline V gene has CDR1 DFQATT and CDR2 SNEGSKA (reference sequence). Trimming removed 5 bases from V and 7 bases from J, with 22 bases in between. The CDR3, as DNA: TGCAGTGCTGGAAGTGAAGGGTGGGCCGATTATACGCAGTATTTT. Residues: CSAGSEGWADYTQYF.

The sample holds many counts of this clonotype. V gene TRBV5-6 combines with J gene TRBJ2-7; 12 bases are a match to TRBD2. CDR3 length: 16 amino acids. The germline CDR1 and CDR2 sequences are SGHDT and YYEEEE. Trimming at V came to 0 bases and at J to 3 bases, leaving 4 bases not matched to a gene. The CDR3 DNA reads TGTGCCAGCAGCTTGGCTAGCGGGAGGGACTTCTACGAGCAGTACTTC. Translating gives CASSLASGRDFYEQYF.

This clonotype was found many times. The rearrangement joins TRBV27 to TRBJ2-7; TRBD2 is a possible D gene (5 bases). Trimming took 0 bases from V and 3 from J, leaving 12 bases between them. Germline loops: CDR1 MNHEY, CDR2 SMNVEV (reference sequence). The CDR3 extends over 15 amino acids. The CDR3 sequence is CASSLSKLGVYEQYF. The CDR3 nucleotides are TGTGCCAGCAGTTTATCCAAACTAGGCGTCTACGAGCAGTACTTC.

This clonotype was seen many times. The chain is built from TRBV20-1 and TRBJ2-7; 9 bases are a match to TRBD1. V dropped 7 bases and J dropped 1; count of bases not matched to a gene: 5. The germline V gene encodes CDR1 DFQATT and CDR2 SNEGSKA (reference sequence). The CDR3 is made up of 13 amino acids. The CDR3 sequence is CSDRDRVSYEQYF. The CDR3 coding sequence is TGCAGTGATCGGGACAGGGTTTCCTACGAGCAGTACTTC.

Judged by abundance, this clonotype is medium-sized (0.01 to 0.1%). The V and J genes are TRBV9 and TRBJ2-1; no firm D call. This CDR3 spans 14 amino acids. CDR1 is SGDLS, CDR2 YYNGEE, per germline. Trimming took off 4 bases at V and 5 bases at J, with 13 bases between the two ends. CDR3 sequence reads: CASSTSEHNNEQFF. In DNA, the CDR3 is TGTGCCAGCAGCACATCGGAGCATAACAATGAGCAGTTCTTC.

This clonotype was seen at least ten times. The chain joins TRBV6-2 or TRBV6-3 to TRBJ2-2; D gene ambiguous. Per germline, CDR1 MNHEY and CDR2 SVGEGT. With 0 bases removed from V and 7 bases from J, the gap between germline ends came to 12 bases. This CDR3 comprises 15 residues. The CDR3 reads CASSYSSVENGELFF. The DNA for the CDR3 is TGTGCCAGCAGTTACTCTTCGGTGGAGAACGGGGAGCTGTTTTTT.

This clonotype was observed many times. The CDR3 spells CASSISTGTLGGYTF. The CDR3 nucleotides read TGTGCCAGCAGCATAAGCACCGGGACGCTCGGCGGCTACACCTTC. The chain combines TRBV7-9 with TRBJ1-2; D is possibly TRBD1 (5 bases). CDR1 is SEHNR and CDR2 is FQNEAQ in the germline V gene (reference sequence). V lost 5 bases and J lost 8, with 21 bases in between. The CDR3 loop spans 15 amino acids.

This sequence joins TRBV21-1 and TRBJ2-3; TRBD2 is taken as the D call from the table, unchecked against the DNA. TRBV21-1 is described as a pseudogene. CDR3 length equals 20 residues. For the CDR3, the DNA is TGTGCCAGCAGCAATTTTTCGGTCGGGCGGGAGGGCGGAAACACAGATACGCAGTATTTT. Translating gives CASSNFSVGREGGNTDTQYF.

The table lists this clonotype with many counts. V gene TRBV4-3 combines with J gene TRBJ1-5; no definite D call. V lost 0 bases and J lost 6, with 6 bases in between. The CDR3 extends over 13 amino acids. Germline lookup yields CDR1 LGHNA and CDR2 YSLEER. The CDR3 spells CASSQDGVQPQHF. In DNA form, the CDR3 reads TGCGCCAGCAGCCAAGATGGCGTTCAGCCCCAGCATTTT.

This clonotype was recorded many times. The rearrangement uses TRBV7-9 and TRBJ2-3; maybe TRBD2 (6 bases). The CDR3 totals 13 residues. Trimming took off 8 bases at V and 2 bases at J, with 11 bases between the two ends. In germline, CDR1 is SEHNR, CDR2 FQNEAQ (reference sequence). CDR3 amino acids: CASLSGFTDTQYF. The CDR3 coding sequence is TGTGCCAGCCTTAGCGGTTTCACAGATACGCAGTATTTT. The whole variable domain, remainder taken from reference TRBV7-9 and TRBJ2-3, is DTGVSQNPRHKITKRGQNVTFRCDPISEHNRLYWYRQTLGQGPEFLTYFQNEAQLEKSRLLSDRFSAERPKGSFSTLEIQRTEQGDSAMYLCASLSGFTDTQYFGPGTRLTVL.

In its sample, this clonotype was seen many times. The V gene is TRBV11-2, the J gene TRBJ2-7, with D hard to call. The germline V and J ends were trimmed by 5 bases and 0 bases, with 5 bases remaining between them. Germline loops: CDR1 SGHAT, CDR2 FQNNGV. The CDR3 consists of 12 residues. The DNA of the CDR3 is TGTGCCAGCAGCCAGATCTCCTACGAGCAGTACTTC. This gives the protein CASSQISYEQYF.

The chain is built from TRBV5-4 and TRBJ2-1; D call uncertain. The CDR3 contains 12 residues. V dropped 4 bases and J dropped 10 bases, with 12 bases sitting between them. Germline assignment: CDR1 SGHNT and CDR2 YYREEE (reference sequence). The CDR3 sequence is CASSPIAGEQFF. Written as DNA, the CDR3 is TGTGCCAGCAGCCCGATAGCCGGGGAGCAGTTCTTC.

This clonotype occurred many times. The V gene is TRBV5-1, the J gene TRBJ2-2; 7 bases match TRBD1. The CDR3 is 13 amino acids. Germline V gene data show CDR1 as SGHRS and CDR2 as YFSETQ. The ends lost 3 bases at V and 6 bases at J; junction bases unmatched: 2. The CDR3 is CASSSTGAGELFF. CDR3 sequence (DNA): TGCGCCAGCAGCTCAACAGGGGCCGGGGAGCTGTTTTTT.

This clonotype occurred many times. The rearrangement links TRBV7-8 to TRBJ1-2, with a tentative D call TRBD1 (5 bases). The V gene lost 7 bases and the J gene lost 7 bases, with 19 bases spanning the gap. CDR3 size: 14 residues. Germline assignment: CDR1 SGHVS and CDR2 FQNEAQ. The CDR3, as DNA: TGTGCCAGCACCCTTTGGGCAGGGTATCCTGGCTACACCTTC. Its protein product is CASTLWAGYPGYTF.